Shown below are 7 T cell receptor beta chains from a single sample sequenced in a study of cytomegalovirus exposure and HLA in healthy donors. Sequencing used immunoSEQ multiplex PCR; TCRdb keeps in-frame clones, though not all of them. Altogether more than 150,000 clones are present, 88% being singletons, with the ten largest covering under 3%. Material: PBMCs. The receptors were gathered from a man younger than 35 in good health and CMV-seronegative.

The gene calls are TRBV4-1 and TRBJ2-7, with TRBD1 identical over 9 bases. The germline V gene has CDR1 MGHRA and CDR2 YSYEKL. This CDR3 comprises 15 residues. The junction had 5 bases not matched to a gene; V was cut back by 1 base and J by 4 bases. CDR3 DNA: TGCGCCAGCAGCCAAGCCGCACAGGGGGCTTACGAGCAGTACTTC. Its translation is CASSQAAQGAYEQYF.

The V gene is TRBV11-3, the J gene TRBJ2-3; maybe TRBD1 (5 bases). The V gene's germline CDR1 is SGHNT and CDR2 YENEEA. Trimming removed 5 bases from V and 0 bases from J, with 12 bases in between. This CDR3 region has 15 residues. The CDR3 here is CASSLDSTSTDTQYF. For the CDR3, the DNA is TGTGCCAGCAGCCTCGACAGCACTAGCACAGATACGCAGTATTTT. Full variable domain (remainder filled in from reference TRBV11-3 and TRBJ2-3): EAGVVQSPRYKIIEKKQPVAFWCNPISGHNTLYWYLQNLGQGPELLIRYENEEAVDDSQLPKDRFSAERLKGVDSTLKIQPAELGDSAVYLCASSLDSTSTDTQYFGPGTRLTVL.

The chain employs TRBV4-2 and TRBJ2-3, with 8 bases fitting TRBD2. From germline, CDR1 is LGHNA and CDR2 YNFKEQ. Unmatched junction bases numbered 2, after V lost 0 bases and J lost 0 bases. The length of the CDR3 is 16 residues. In DNA form, the CDR3 reads TGTGCCAGCAGCCAAGATCAGCGGGGGAGCACAGATACGCAGTATTTT. Translating it yields CASSQDQRGSTDTQYF.

The V call is TRBV19, the J call TRBJ2-2; 10 nucleotides agree with TRBD1. The V and J ends lost 3 bases and 6 bases, in that order; junction bases with no gene match: 13. The germline V gene has CDR1 LNHDA and CDR2 SQIVND (reference sequence). The CDR3 is 18 residues long. CDR3 DNA: TGTGCCAGTAGTATCTACTCCGGGACAGGGGAGGTAGCCGGGGAGCTGTTTTTT. This sequence encodes CASSIYSGTGEVAGELFF.

The chain employs TRBV6-1 and TRBJ2-7, with TRBD1 matching 7 bases. The V segment lost 4 bases and the J segment 2 bases; nucleotides outside the gene matches: 11. This CDR3 spans 16 amino acids. Germline CDR1 is MNHNS and CDR2 is SASEGT. The CDR3 DNA reads as TGTGCCAGCAGTGTCGTACAGGGGATCCCGGCCTACGAGCAGTACGTC. Protein product: CASSVVQGIPAYEQYV.

The gene calls are TRBV27 and TRBJ2-1, with D perhaps matching TRBD1 (6 bases). The CDR3 length is 14 residues. Germline CDR1 reads MNHEY; CDR2 reads SMNVEV (reference sequence). With 3 bases removed from V and 0 bases from J, the gap between germline ends came to 6 bases. The CDR3 DNA reads TGTGCCAGCAGTTTGGACAGCTCCTACAATGAGCAGTTCTTC. Its translation is CASSLDSSYNEQFF.

V gene TRBV5-1 combines with J gene TRBJ2-1; the match to TRBD1 covers 7 bases. V gave up 0 bases and J gave up 4 bases; unmatched junction bases: 10. This CDR3 region has 17 residues. From germline, CDR1 is SGHRS and CDR2 YFSETQ. CDR3 in amino acids: CASSLGYFGTEYNEQFF. The CDR3 nucleotides read TGCGCCAGCAGCTTGGGGTATTTTGGGACAGAATACAATGAGCAGTTCTTC.